This T cell receptor (beta chain) is drawn from a study of read filtering for tumor transcriptome and immune sequencing. This clonotype was seen at least ten times. This library used roughly 400 ng RNA and molecular barcoded adaptors spanning alpha/delta and beta/gamma chains. Via MiXCR, TCRdb re-called the reads, giving one row per CDR3 protein. Of some 22,000 distinct CDR3 sequences in the sample, under 25% were seen once. CDR1 DFQATT and CDR2 SNEGSKA come from the germline V gene (reference sequence). V trimming: 6 bases; J trimming: 0 bases; junction bases outside the gene matches: 6. This CDR3 is 15 amino acids long.

The source is a donor aged 40 or over with multiple myeloma. V usage is TRBV20-1 and J usage is TRBJ2-3, with 10 positions matching TRBD2. Sequencing input: a population of CD138-negative cells sorted from bone marrow. The CDR3 loop is CSAKGLARSTDTQYF. CDR3 bases: TGCAGTGCAAAGGGACTAGCGAGGAGCACAGATACGCAGTATTTT.